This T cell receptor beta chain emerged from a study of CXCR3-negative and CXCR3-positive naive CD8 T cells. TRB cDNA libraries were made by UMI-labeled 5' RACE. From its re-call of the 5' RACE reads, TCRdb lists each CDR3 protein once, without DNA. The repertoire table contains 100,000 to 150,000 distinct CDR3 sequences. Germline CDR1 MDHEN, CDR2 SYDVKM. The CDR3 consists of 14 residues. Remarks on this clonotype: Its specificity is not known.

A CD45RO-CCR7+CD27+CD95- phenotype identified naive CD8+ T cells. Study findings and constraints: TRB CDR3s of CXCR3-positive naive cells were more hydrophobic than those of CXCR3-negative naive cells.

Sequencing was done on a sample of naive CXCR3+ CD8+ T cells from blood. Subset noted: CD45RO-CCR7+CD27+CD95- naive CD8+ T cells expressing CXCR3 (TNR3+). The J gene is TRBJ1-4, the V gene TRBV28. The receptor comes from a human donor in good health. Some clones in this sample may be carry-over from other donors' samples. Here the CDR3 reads CASSFRQGNEKLFF.